Sequencing of this T cell receptor (beta chain) was carried out in a study of T cells in Graves' hyperthyroidism and ophthalmopathy. The study's findings and limits: Blood samples included most of the expanded thyroid clonotypes exceeding 0.001.

This clonotype has a handful of counts. Its antigen is not known. No progression to ophthalmopathy during 18 months of follow-up defined stable disease. With a duration under 2 months, the hyperthyroidism was newly diagnosed in patients aged 18 to 65. Diagnosing involved the use of clinical symptoms, serum thyroxine and TRAb, thyroid ultrasound and orbital computed tomography. CDR1 is SGHRS, CDR2 YFSETQ, per germline. V was pared by 0 bases and J by 4 bases, with 6 bases of the junction left unmatched. The CDR3 covers 15 residues. The source material, RNA transcripts, was used to amplify TCR beta CDR3 regions. HTBI primers were employed in a first-round RT-PCR of the TCR CDR3. TCRdb independently ran MiXCR on the multiplex PCR reads; one entry per CDR3 protein. This table has about 840,000 distinct CDR3 sequences, approximately 40% appearing once.

This sequence was found in a young man with Graves' hyperthyroidism. V usage is TRBV5-1 and J usage is TRBJ1-2, with 7 bases matching TRBD1. The sequencing sample was made of blood. CDR3 DNA sequence: TGCGCCAGCAGCTTGGACGGAGGGGGCGGCTATGGCTACACCTTC. Its translation is CASSLDGGGGYGYTF.